The sequence of this T cell receptor beta chain was determined in a study of shared clonotypes between healthy human individuals. The overall study: Researchers assigned three CD4 naive, three CD4 memory, two CD8 naive and one CD8 memory plate to each donor.

This CDR3 comprises 13 residues. The germline V gene has CDR1 SGDLS and CDR2 YYNGEE. Trimming removed 4 bases at V and 9 bases at J, with 14 bases between. Study results and caveats: Apart from blood, nothing was sampled; tissue repertoires likely differ.

Study processing details: Sequence data from immunoSEQ were junction-only and lacked quality scores; consequently, filtering differed. The data were produced by immunoSEQ multiplex PCR, yet TCRdb's version contains in-frame clones alone and is incomplete. V and J calls and clone size are given by that table; D and trimming were obtained from the DNA. The table has 2 million to 2.5 million clones, approximately 95% seen once. A remark on this clone: Its antigen is as yet unknown.

This TCR was sampled from a man aged 18 to 29 in good health. Some clones in this sample may be carry-over from other donors' samples. The sample consisted of naive CD4+ T cells from PBMCs. Documented subset: CD45RA+ positively selected. The chain joins TRBV9 to TRBJ2-1; maybe TRBD2 (5 bases). Written as DNA, the CDR3 is TGTGCCAGCAGCCCTAGCCGTGTGGGTGAGCAGTTCTTC. This translates into CASSPSRVGEQFF. Full variable domain (missing parts from reference TRBV9 and TRBJ2-1): DSGVTQTPKHLITATGQRVTLRCSPRSGDLSVYWYQQSLDQGLQFLIQYYNGEERAKGNILERFSAQQFPDLHSELNLSSLELGDSALYFCASSPSRVGEQFFGPGTRLTVL.